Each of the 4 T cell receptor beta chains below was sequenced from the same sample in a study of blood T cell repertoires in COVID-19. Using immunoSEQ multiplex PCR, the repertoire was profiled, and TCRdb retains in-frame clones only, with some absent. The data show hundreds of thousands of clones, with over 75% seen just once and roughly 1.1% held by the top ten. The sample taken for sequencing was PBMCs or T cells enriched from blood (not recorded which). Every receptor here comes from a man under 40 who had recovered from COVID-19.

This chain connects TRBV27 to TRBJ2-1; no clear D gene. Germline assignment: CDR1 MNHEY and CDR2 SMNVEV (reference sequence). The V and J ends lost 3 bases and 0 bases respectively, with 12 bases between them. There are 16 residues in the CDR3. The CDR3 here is CASSFSGGSSYNEQFF. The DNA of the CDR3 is TGTGCCAGCAGTTTTTCTGGCGGAAGCTCCTACAATGAGCAGTTCTTC.

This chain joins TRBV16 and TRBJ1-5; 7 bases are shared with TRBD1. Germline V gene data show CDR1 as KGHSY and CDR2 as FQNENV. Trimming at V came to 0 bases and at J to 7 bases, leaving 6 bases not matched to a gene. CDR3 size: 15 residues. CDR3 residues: CASSQSVDRDQPQHF. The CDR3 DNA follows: TGTGCCAGCAGCCAATCCGTTGACAGGGACCAGCCCCAGCATTTT.

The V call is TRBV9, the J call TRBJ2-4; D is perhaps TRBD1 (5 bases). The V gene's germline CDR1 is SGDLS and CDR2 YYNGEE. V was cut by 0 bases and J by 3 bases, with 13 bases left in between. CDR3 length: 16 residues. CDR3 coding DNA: TGTGCCAGCAGCGTAGGGGCAGGGTGGGACAAAAACATTCAGTACTTC. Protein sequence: CASSVGAGWDKNIQYF.

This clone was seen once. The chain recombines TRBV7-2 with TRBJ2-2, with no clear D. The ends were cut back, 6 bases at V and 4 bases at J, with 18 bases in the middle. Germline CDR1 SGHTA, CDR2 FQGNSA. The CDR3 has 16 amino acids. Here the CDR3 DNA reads TGTGCCAGCAGATCAACGCGTGCTGATGGCACCGGGGAGCTGTTTTTT. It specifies CASRSTRADGTGELFF.